The 19 T cell receptor beta chains presented below share a single source sample, sequenced in a study of T cells in Graves' hyperthyroidism and ophthalmopathy. Researchers amplified the TCR beta CDR3 regions from RNA transcripts. The HTBI primer set drove a first-round RT-PCR of the TCR CDR3. From the multiplex PCR reads, TCRdb called clonotypes with MiXCR, one entry per CDR3 protein. The sample lists fewer than 350,000 distinct CDR3 sequences; 15% to 20% were seen once. Sequencing was performed on blood. The receptor set was obtained from a woman aged 50 to 65 with Graves' hyperthyroidism.

There are a few counts of this clonotype. The chain has TRBV20-1 and TRBJ1-6; D is unresolved. CDR1 DFQATT and CDR2 SNEGSKA come from the germline V gene (reference sequence). Deletions cut 0 bases from V and 8 bases from J, with 5 bases between. This CDR3 is 12 amino acids long. CDR3: CSAREGYSPLHF. As DNA, the CDR3 is TGCAGTGCTAGAGAGGGGTATTCACCCCTCCACTTT.

This clonotype showed up just a few times. The chain employs TRBV7-9 and TRBJ2-6; D is tentatively TRBD1 or TRBD2 (5 bases each). The V gene's germline CDR1 is SEHNR and CDR2 FQNEAQ (reference sequence). Trimming cost V 5 bases and J 0 bases, with 14 bases left between them. The CDR3 covers 17 residues. The CDR3 coding sequence is TGTGCCAGCAGCCCGGGACCGCGCGACTCTGGGGCCAACGTCCTGACTTTC. It translates to CASSPGPRDSGANVLTF.

Ten or more counts support this clonotype. The J gene is TRBJ1-1, the V gene TRBV10-3; D remains unclear. CDR1 ENHRY and CDR2 SYGVKD come from the germline V gene. Trimming took 6 bases from V and 1 from J, leaving 12 bases between them. The CDR3 has 14 amino acids. For the CDR3, the DNA is TGTGCCATCAGCGGACCGAAAACGAACACTGAAGCTTTCTTT. Its protein product is CAISGPKTNTEAFF.

V gene TRBV9 combines with J gene TRBJ2-7, with 8 bases aligning to TRBD2. J gave up 7 bases and V 0 bases, and 6 bases lay outside the gene matches. Germline V gene data show CDR1 as SGDLS and CDR2 as YYNGEE. This CDR3 contains 14 residues. CDR3 loop: CASSVEGLGNEQYF. Written as DNA, the CDR3 is TGTGCCAGCAGCGTAGAGGGACTAGGCAATGAGCAGTACTTC.

There are many counts of this clonotype. The J gene is TRBJ2-3, the V gene TRBV11-2, with a tentative D call TRBD1 (5 bases). The CDR3 length is 13 residues. Germline CDR1 is SGHAT and CDR2 is FQNNGV. Trimming cost V 5 bases and J 6 bases, with 12 bases left between them. The CDR3: CASSGARLDTQYF. CDR3 DNA: TGTGCCAGCAGCGGGGCCAGGTTGGATACGCAGTATTTT.

The chain is built from TRBV6-1 and TRBJ1-5, with 8 bases matching TRBD1. The CDR3 loop spans 15 amino acids. CDR1 is MNHNS, CDR2 SASEGT, per germline. Germline trimming cut 4 bases from V and 3 bases from J; bases unmatched to any gene: 5. The CDR3 region is CASSAPTGVNQPQHF. The CDR3, as DNA: TGTGCCAGCAGTGCACCGACAGGGGTCAATCAGCCCCAGCATTTT.

The gene calls are TRBV6-9 and TRBJ2-3, with a weak D call TRBD1 (6 bases). This CDR3 has 15 residues. CDR1 is MNHGY, CDR2 SVAAGI, per germline. V was clipped by 10 bases and J by 2 bases, with 19 bases between them. The CDR3 DNA is TGTGCCATATCATCCCGGGACACAAACACAGATACGCAGTATTTT. Protein product: CAISSRDTNTDTQYF.

This clonotype was seen ten or more times. The V and J genes are TRBV5-1 and TRBJ2-1; 11 bases agree with TRBD2. This CDR3 is built from 16 residues. Per the germline V gene, CDR1 is SGHRS and CDR2 is YFSETQ. The trim removed 2 bases at V and 6 bases at J, leaving 7 bases unmatched. The CDR3 coding sequence is TGCGCCAGCAGCTTTACCGGGACTAGCGGTCTCAATGAGCAGTTCTTC. It codes for CASSFTGTSGLNEQFF.

The chain links TRBV20-1 to TRBJ2-1; tentatively, D is TRBD1 (6 bases). Germline CDR1 is DFQATT and CDR2 is SNEGSKA (reference sequence). The CDR3 covers 19 residues. V lost 3 bases and J 6 bases, leaving 30 bases between the germline ends. CDR3 amino acids: CSARENREWNQPVFNEQFF. The CDR3, as DNA: TGCAGTGCTAGGGAAAACAGGGAGTGGAATCAGCCGGTATTCAATGAGCAGTTCTTC.

The sample holds a few counts of this clonotype. The chain links TRBV6-5 to TRBJ1-4, with unresolved D. The CDR3 contains 17 residues. CDR1 MNHEY and CDR2 SVGAGI come from the germline V gene. V was shortened by 0 bases and J by 0 bases, with 11 bases between the two germline ends. The CDR3 coding sequence is TGTGCCAGCAGTTACTCGGCCGGCTCGTCAACTAATGAAAAACTGTTTTTT. Translation gives CASSYSAGSSTNEKLFF.

This chain connects TRBV9 to TRBJ2-2, with TRBD2 matching 11 bases. The germline CDR1 and CDR2 sequences are SGDLS and YYNGEE. With 0 bases clipped from V and 7 bases from J, the junction kept 2 bases outside the gene matches. The CDR3 extends over 15 amino acids. The CDR3 region has the DNA TGTGCCAGCAGCGTAGCTAGCGGGAGGATCGGGGAGCTGTTTTTT. This encodes CASSVASGRIGELFF.

By share of the sample, this clonotype is large. V and J are TRBV6-1 and TRBJ2-1; D ambiguous. Deletions cut 5 bases from V and 2 bases from J, with 10 bases between. Germline lookup yields CDR1 MNHNS and CDR2 SASEGT. The CDR3 length is 14 residues. This CDR3 reads CASSYNPAYNEQFF. The CDR3 nucleotides read TGTGCCAGCAGTTATAACCCTGCCTACAATGAGCAGTTCTTC.

CDR3 sequence: CASSHGLEGEQFF. The CDR3 region has the DNA TGTGCCAGCTCACACGGACTAGAAGGTGAGCAGTTCTTC. The chain uses TRBV18 and TRBJ2-1, with 7 bases lining up with TRBD2. Germline CDR1 KGHSH, CDR2 LQKENI. With 4 bases clipped from V and 9 bases from J, the junction kept 6 bases outside the gene matches. This CDR3 comprises 13 residues.

The J gene is TRBJ2-2, the V gene TRBV28; D may be TRBD2 (7 bases). V lost 6 bases, J lost 5 bases, and 16 bases lay in between. Germline V gives CDR1 MDHEN, CDR2 SYDVKM. The CDR3 has 15 amino acids. Here the CDR3 DNA reads TGTGCCAGCAGGGGGGCTAGCGGACCTACCGGGGAGCTGTTTTTT. This gives the protein CASRGASGPTGELFF.

As to this clonotype: A read error may produce the germline difference seen at one junction end. V usage is TRBV19 and J usage is TRBJ1-1; a possible D gene is TRBD1 (5 bases). There are 13 residues in the CDR3. Germline V gene lookup returns CDR1 LNHDA and CDR2 SQIVND (reference sequence). DNA of the CDR3: TGTGCCATTATGGATCAGGGTGGGGAGGATTTTGTCTTT. Translating gives CAIMDQGGEDFVF. Based on the CDR3 plus reference TRBV19 and TRBJ1-1, the full variable domain is DGGITQSPKYLFRKEGQNVTLSCEQNLNHDAMYWYRQDPGQGLRLIYYSQIVNDFQKGDIAEGYSVSREKKESFPLTVTSAQKNPTAFYLCAIMDQGGEDFVFGQGTRLTVV.

This clonotype turned up a few times. The rearrangement links TRBV20-1 to TRBJ2-6; D may correspond to TRBD1 or TRBD2 (6 bases each). V was shortened by 6 bases and J by 12 bases, with 24 bases between the two germline ends. Germline CDR1 and CDR2: DFQATT and SNEGSKA (reference sequence). The CDR3 is made up of 15 amino acids. The CDR3 bases are TGCAGTGCCGAGCAACCTGGCCGTGGGGGGCGCGTCCTGACTTTC. It codes for CSAEQPGRGGRVLTF.

The table lists this clonotype with many counts. The rearrangement joins TRBV11-1 to TRBJ2-7, with TRBD2 matching over 9 bases. J lost 5 bases, V lost 5 bases, and 4 bases had no gene match. The CDR3 is 13 amino acids. Germline V gene sequence: CDR1 SGHAT, CDR2 FQDESV (reference sequence). This chain's CDR3 is CASSALAGNEQYF. The CDR3 DNA reads as TGTGCCAGCAGCGCCCTAGCGGGAAACGAGCAGTACTTC. Full variable domain (missing parts from reference TRBV11-1 and TRBJ2-7): EAEVAQSPRYKITEKSQAVAFWCDPISGHATLYWYRQILGQGPELLVQFQDESVVDDSQLPKDRFSAERLKGVDSTLKIQPAELGDSAMYLCASSALAGNEQYFGPGTRLTVT.

This clonotype was seen only a few times. The chain uses TRBV13 and TRBJ1-4; D is uncertain. Germline loops: CDR1 PRHDT, CDR2 FYEKMQ (reference sequence). This CDR3 comprises 15 residues. Trimming pared 2 bases from V and 2 bases from J, leaving 9 bases between. CDR3 DNA: TGTGCCAGCAGCTTATTCGGGGAGACTAATGAAAAACTGTTTTTT. Its translation is CASSLFGETNEKLFF.

This clonotype appeared many times. The CDR3 loop is CASSFVRGTNTEAFF. In nucleotides, the CDR3 is TGTGCCAGCAGCTTTGTCCGGGGGACGAACACTGAAGCTTTCTTT. The rearrangement joins TRBV5-8 to TRBJ1-1; D may be TRBD1 (5 bases). The V end lost 2 bases, the J end lost 1 base, and 12 bases lay between the germline ends. The V gene's germline CDR1 is SGHTS and CDR2 YDEGEE. The CDR3 contains 15 residues.